This paragraph reports one T cell receptor beta chain. Its antigen is not known. The sample comes from a study of cytomegalovirus exposure and HLA in healthy donors. General study findings and limits: One variant, a missense change in DCLRE1C, was linked in a later analysis to TCR beta V- and J-gene trimming. Most TCR beta V segments were productive about 90% or about 30% of the time in an earlier analysis. In a later analysis, the majority of CMV-associated beta chains seemingly showed HLA restriction.

Primers included in the PCR were 60 Vbeta and 13 Jbeta primers. Profiled with immunoSEQ multiplex PCR; TCRdb holds only in-frame clones, not every one. The sample shows tens of thousands of clones, over 70% of them seen only once. Sequences were obtained from PBMCs. The TCR comes from a girl aged 2 to 10 in good health and CMV-seropositive.

CDR3 bases: TGTGCCAGCAGGGTTAGTTTTTCCACAGATGAGCAGTTCTTC. Translated: CASRVSFSTDEQFF. V usage is TRBV6-5 and J usage is TRBJ2-1, with D unresolved. The CDR3 covers 14 residues. V was shortened by 6 bases and J by 8 bases, with 17 bases between the two germline ends. CDR1 and CDR2 from the germline V gene are MNHEY and SVGAGI.